The 12 T cell receptor beta chains presented below share a single source sample, sequenced in a study of blood T cells in healthy people across ages. Alongside a J-beta primer mix, a sample-barcoded 5' primer served in a second PCR lasting 7 to 11 cycles. One entry per CDR3 protein results from TCRdb running MiXCR on the 5' RACE reads. The top ten clones hold approximately 4% of a sample with some 760,000 distinct CDR3 sequences, just under 25% of them seen once. These records were also assigned to another study, of T cells of mothers and their children.

Input material: blood. Every receptor here comes from a boy aged 5-17 years in good health.

This clonotype was detected a few times. The chain has TRBV24-1 and TRBJ1-5; no clear D gene. Germline lookup yields CDR1 KGHDR and CDR2 SFDVKD. Trimming took 4 bases from V and 1 from J, leaving 7 bases between them. The CDR3 loop spans 14 amino acids. DNA of the CDR3: TGTGCCACCAGTGACCCCTCAAGCAATCAGCCCCAGCATTTT. This encodes CATSDPSSNQPQHF.

This chain joins TRBV29-1 and TRBJ2-4; 8 bases line up with TRBD2. The CDR3 has 16 residues. The V and J ends lost 4 bases and 0 bases, in that order; junction bases with no gene match: 8. Germline CDR1 and CDR2: SQVTM and ANQGSEA. CDR3 DNA sequence: TGCAGCGTTGTTGCGGGAGGTTTCCTAGCCAAAAACATTCAGTACTTC. Translation gives CSVVAGGFLAKNIQYF.

This clonotype was observed a few times. The chain couples TRBV5-1 to TRBJ2-5; TRBD1 matches at 7 bases. J lost 1 base, V lost 0 bases, and 6 bases had no gene match. This CDR3 is built from 16 residues. Looked up from germline, CDR1 is SGHRS and CDR2 is YFSETQ. The CDR3 coding sequence is TGCGCCAGCAGCTTGGCAGGGACAGCAGGCCAAGAGACCCAGTACTTC. Translated, it gives CASSLAGTAGQETQYF.

V is TRBV15 and J is TRBJ1-5; no definite D call. The ends were cut back, 0 bases at V and 3 bases at J, with 6 bases in the middle. This CDR3 is 14 amino acids long. The germline CDR1 and CDR2 sequences are LNHNV and YYDKDF (reference sequence). Here the CDR3 reads CATSRDRLNQPQHF. The CDR3 coding sequence is TGTGCCACCAGCAGAGATCGGCTCAATCAGCCCCAGCATTTT.

The chain joins TRBV6-5 to TRBJ1-1, with D tentatively TRBD1 (6 bases). The ends were cut back, 7 bases at V and 10 bases at J, with 22 bases in the middle. CDR1 MNHEY and CDR2 SVGAGI come from the germline V gene. The CDR3 extends over 14 amino acids. The CDR3 is CASKRGAGAIVAFF. CDR3 in DNA: TGTGCCAGCAAGCGGGGGGCCGGTGCAATTGTAGCTTTCTTT.

This clonotype was picked up a small number of times. This chain links TRBV18 with TRBJ2-7; the D is unclear. Trimming shortened V by 2 bases and J by 5 bases, and 10 bases separated the two germline ends. CDR1 is KGHSH and CDR2 is LQKENI in the germline V gene. The CDR3 is 13 residues long. CDR3 loop: CASSPGLIDEQYF. The CDR3 DNA follows: TGTGCCAGCTCACCAGGGTTAATCGACGAGCAGTACTTC.

The chain combines TRBV6-1 with TRBJ2-2; no definite D call. Germline lookup yields CDR1 MNHNS and CDR2 SASEGT. The CDR3 length is 12 residues. Trimming removed 4 bases at V and 6 bases at J, with 6 bases between. CDR3 loop: CASSGLSGELFF. Here the CDR3 DNA reads TGTGCCAGCAGTGGATTATCCGGGGAGCTGTTTTTT.

This clonotype was counted only a few times. CDR3 sequence: CASSPGTLYTEAFF. The CDR3 coding sequence is TGTGCCAGCAGCCCCGGGACCCTTTACACTGAAGCTTTCTTT. V usage is TRBV12-3 or TRBV12-4 and J usage is TRBJ1-1; weak D call: TRBD1 (5 bases). The CDR3 is 14 residues long. V dropped 6 bases and J dropped 3 bases, with 14 bases sitting between them.

Only a few counts were recorded for this clonotype. The chain links TRBV6-2 or TRBV6-3 to TRBJ2-7; 10 bases line up with TRBD1. Germline V gene sequence: CDR1 MNHEY, CDR2 SVGEGT. This CDR3 spans 15 amino acids. The V segment lost 5 bases and the J segment 5 bases; nucleotides outside the gene matches: 9. DNA of the CDR3: TGTGCCAGCAGTATCCCGGGACAGGGGAAGCACGAGCAGTACTTC. Translating it yields CASSIPGQGKHEQYF.

In this sample, this clonotype turned up a few times. V gene TRBV19 combines with J gene TRBJ2-7, with 8 bases identical to TRBD1. The V and J ends lost 5 bases and 2 bases, in that order; junction bases with no gene match: 5. The CDR3 has 14 amino acids. Looked up from germline, CDR1 is LNHDA and CDR2 is SQIVND (reference sequence). The CDR3 region is CASSVQDRAYEQYF. The DNA for the CDR3 is TGTGCCAGTAGTGTCCAGGACAGGGCCTACGAGCAGTACTTC.

The gene calls are TRBV7-3 and TRBJ2-5, with TRBD2 identical over 7 bases. Unmatched junction bases numbered 8, after V lost 5 bases and J lost 5 bases. Germline V gene data show CDR1 as SGHTA and CDR2 as FQGTGA. The CDR3 consists of 14 residues. As DNA, the CDR3 is TGTGCCAGCAGCCGCCTGGGAGCGGGGGAGACCCAGTACTTC. Amino acid sequence: CASSRLGAGETQYF.

This clonotype was observed a few times. The chain is built from TRBV20-1 and TRBJ2-3, with a weak D call TRBD1 (5 bases). The CDR3 is made up of 13 amino acids. CDR1 is DFQATT and CDR2 is SNEGSKA in the germline V gene (reference sequence). The V end lost 3 bases, the J end lost 4 bases, and 11 bases lay between the germline ends. The CDR3 is CSASGRVADTQYF. CDR3 DNA sequence: TGCAGTGCTAGCGGCAGGGTGGCAGATACGCAGTATTTT.